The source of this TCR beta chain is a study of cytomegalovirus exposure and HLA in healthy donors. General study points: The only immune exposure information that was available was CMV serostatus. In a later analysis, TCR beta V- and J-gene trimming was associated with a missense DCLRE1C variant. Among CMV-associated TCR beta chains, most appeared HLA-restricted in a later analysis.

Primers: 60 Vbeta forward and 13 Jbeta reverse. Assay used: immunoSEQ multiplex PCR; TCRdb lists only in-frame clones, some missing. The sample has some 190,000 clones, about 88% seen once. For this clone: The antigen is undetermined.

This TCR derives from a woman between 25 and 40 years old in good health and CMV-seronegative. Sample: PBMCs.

The CDR3 DNA sequence: TGTGCCAGTAGGAGCGGGGGGGTTAGCACAGATACGCAGTATTTT. Its translation is CASRSGGVSTDTQYF. J is TRBJ2-3 and V is TRBV2; 10 bases fit TRBD2. CDR1 is SNHLY, CDR2 FYNNEI, per germline. Trimming took 9 bases from V and 0 from J; bases not matched to a gene: 6. The CDR3 loop spans 15 amino acids. Together with reference TRBV2 and TRBJ2-3, the CDR3 gives the full variable domain: EPEVTQTPSHQVTQMGQEVILRCVPISNHLYFYWYRQILGQKVEFLVSFYNNEISEKSEIFDDQFSVERPDGSNFTLKIRSTKLEDSAMYFCASRSGGVSTDTQYFGPGTRLTVL.